The TCR beta chain described here comes from a study of T-cell reconstitution after alpha-beta-depleted transplantation in children. Study-wide points: At the one-year point after transplant, T-cell counts and TCRbeta diversity were found to come mostly from T cells that had been newly produced. Surviving thymic progenitors and recipient T cells were the source of high TCRbeta diversity at day 60 in some patients. Reportedly, alpha-beta T cells present about two months post-transplant originated from several hundred expanded clones of graft origin.

Unique molecular identifiers were incorporated into the prepared TCRbeta library. TCRdb re-called the PCR reads with MiXCR, one entry per CDR3 protein. This sample carries 95,000 to 120,000 distinct CDR3 sequences, around 6.4% of them seen once, and the ten largest clones take roughly 25%. This clonotype was seen at least ten times. Its antigen is not known. The TCR sequence derives from a male patient between 2 and 10 years old who had a stem cell transplant for acute lymphoblastic leukemia, so the T cells may come from the graft donor. The sample here was PBMCs, mostly from graft donor cells, taken 360 days after TCRalphabeta/CD19-depleted stem cell transplant.

Here the CDR3 reads CAISEITTDTQYF. CDR3 sequence (DNA): TGTGCCATCAGTGAGATTACGACAGATACGCAGTATTTT. The chain employs TRBV10-3 and TRBJ2-3; no firm D call. The CDR3 sequence is 13 residues long. Deletions cut 2 bases from V and 3 bases from J, with 6 bases between. Germline V lookup: CDR1 ENHRY, CDR2 SYGVKD.